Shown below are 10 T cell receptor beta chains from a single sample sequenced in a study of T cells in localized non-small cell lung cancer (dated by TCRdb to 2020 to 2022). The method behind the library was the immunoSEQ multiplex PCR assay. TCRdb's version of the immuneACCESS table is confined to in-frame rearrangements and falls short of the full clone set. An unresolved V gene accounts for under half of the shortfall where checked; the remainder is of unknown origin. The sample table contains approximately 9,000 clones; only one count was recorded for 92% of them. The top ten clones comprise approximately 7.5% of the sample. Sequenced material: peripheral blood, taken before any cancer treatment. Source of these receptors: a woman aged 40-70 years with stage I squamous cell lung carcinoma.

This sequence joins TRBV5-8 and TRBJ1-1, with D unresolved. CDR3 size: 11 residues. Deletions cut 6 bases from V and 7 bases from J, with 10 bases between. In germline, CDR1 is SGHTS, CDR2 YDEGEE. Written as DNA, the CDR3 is TGTGCCAGCATCCGTTTCGGTGAAGCTTTCTTT. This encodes CASIRFGEAFF.

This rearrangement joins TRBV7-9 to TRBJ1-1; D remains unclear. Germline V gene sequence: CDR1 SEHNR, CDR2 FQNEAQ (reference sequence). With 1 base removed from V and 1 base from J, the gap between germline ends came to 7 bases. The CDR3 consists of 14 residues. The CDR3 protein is CASSLVSRNTEAFF. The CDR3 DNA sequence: TGTGCCAGCAGCTTAGTGTCCAGGAACACTGAAGCTTTCTTT.

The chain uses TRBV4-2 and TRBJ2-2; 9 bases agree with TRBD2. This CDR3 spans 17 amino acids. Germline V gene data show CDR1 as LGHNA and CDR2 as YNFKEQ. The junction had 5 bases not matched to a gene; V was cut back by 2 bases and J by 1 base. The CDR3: CASSQTRGGENTGELFF. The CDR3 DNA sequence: TGTGCCAGCAGCCAAACTCGCGGGGGGGAGAACACCGGGGAGCTGTTTTTT.

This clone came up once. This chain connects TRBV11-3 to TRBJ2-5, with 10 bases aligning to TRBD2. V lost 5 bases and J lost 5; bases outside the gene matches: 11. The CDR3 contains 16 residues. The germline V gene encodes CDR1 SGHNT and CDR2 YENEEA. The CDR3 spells CASSHPQAGGRETQYF. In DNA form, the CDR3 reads TGTGCCAGCAGCCATCCTCAAGCGGGGGGGCGTGAGACCCAGTACTTC.

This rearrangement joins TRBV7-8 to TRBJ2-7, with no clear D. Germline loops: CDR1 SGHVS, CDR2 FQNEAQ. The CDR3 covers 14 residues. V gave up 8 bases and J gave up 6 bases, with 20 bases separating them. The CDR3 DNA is TGTGCCAGCCAGCTTAATAGGGCCGGCAGCGAGCAGTACTTC. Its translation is CASQLNRAGSEQYF.

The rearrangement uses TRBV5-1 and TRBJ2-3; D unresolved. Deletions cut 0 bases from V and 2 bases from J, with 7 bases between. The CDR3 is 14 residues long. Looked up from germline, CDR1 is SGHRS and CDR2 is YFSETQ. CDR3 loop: CASSLGTHTDTQYF. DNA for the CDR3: TGCGCCAGCAGCTTGGGGACCCACACAGATACGCAGTATTTT.

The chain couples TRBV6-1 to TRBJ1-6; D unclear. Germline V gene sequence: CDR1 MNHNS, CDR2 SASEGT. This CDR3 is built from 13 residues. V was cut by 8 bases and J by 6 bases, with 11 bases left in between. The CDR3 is CASGDLSNSPLHF. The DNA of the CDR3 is TGTGCCAGCGGAGACTTATCTAATTCACCCCTCCACTTT.

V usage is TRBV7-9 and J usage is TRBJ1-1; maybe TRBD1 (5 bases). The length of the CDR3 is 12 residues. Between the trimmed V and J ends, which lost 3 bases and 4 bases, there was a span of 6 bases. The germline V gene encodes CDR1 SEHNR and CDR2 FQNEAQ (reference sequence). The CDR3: CASSFTGTEAFF. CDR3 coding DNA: TGTGCCAGCAGCTTCACAGGCACTGAAGCTTTCTTT.

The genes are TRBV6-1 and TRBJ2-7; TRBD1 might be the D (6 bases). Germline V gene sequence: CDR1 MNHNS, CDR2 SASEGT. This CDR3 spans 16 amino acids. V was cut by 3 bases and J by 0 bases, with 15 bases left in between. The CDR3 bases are TGTGCCAGCAGTGAGGACGGGGACACGAGCTCCTACGAGCAGTACTTC. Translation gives CASSEDGDTSSYEQYF.

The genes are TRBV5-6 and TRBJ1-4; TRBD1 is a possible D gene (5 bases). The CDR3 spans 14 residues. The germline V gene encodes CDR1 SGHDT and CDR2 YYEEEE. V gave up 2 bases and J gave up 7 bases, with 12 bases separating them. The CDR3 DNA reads TGTGCCAGCAGCTTTTCAGGGCCTGGTGAAAAACTGTTTTTT. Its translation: CASSFSGPGEKLFF.